This T cell receptor (beta chain) is from a study of T cells after posttransplantation cyclophosphamide. General study points: Later blood repertoires were often dominated by clones from the donor CD8+ memory compartment. After PTCy, TRB diversity resembled that of CNI/methotrexate controls. Tissue-infiltrating T cells from skin or gut overlapped little with blood T cells.

The CDR3 runs to 14 residues. V lost 4 bases and J 0 bases, leaving 9 bases between the germline ends. Germline CDR1 and CDR2: PRHDT and FYEKMQ (reference sequence). Treatment was busulfan-fludarabine conditioning, a marrow graft, and cyclophosphamide on days +3 and +4. On this clone itself: Its antigen remains unidentified.

The method was immunoSEQ multiplex PCR; TCRdb's version includes in-frame clones alone and lacks a portion of them. The data hold roughly 42,000 clones, with 90% observed a single time. The sequences come from PBMCs, collected about 64 days after allogeneic stem cell transplant with posttransplant cyclophosphamide. The chain couples TRBV13 to TRBJ1-1; TRBD1 might be the D (6 bases). The sequence was collected from a male patient aged 55 to 70 who received an allogeneic stem cell transplant from a related donor and was CMV-positive. Some T cells may trace back to the graft donor. The CDR3 loop is CASSYRVMNTEAFF. For the CDR3, the DNA is TGTGCCAGCAGCTACAGGGTCATGAACACTGAAGCTTTCTTT.